This T cell receptor beta chain was recorded in a study of T-cell memory formation after mild COVID-19. This clonotype occurred once. Its antigen is currently unknown. TCRdb passed the 5' RACE reads through MiXCR, listing each CDR3 protein once. The repertoire has about 350,000 distinct CDR3 sequences, around 13% of them found once; the top ten carry about 24%. General observations from the study: CD4+ contracting clones were mainly CM and EM; CD8+ ones, EMRA.

The origin of this receptor is a man aged 18 to 29 who had mild COVID-19 (a few samples of this study predate the infection). Cell type and time point are not known. The sample taken for sequencing was PBMCs or a T cell subset sorted from them (not recorded which).

DNA of the CDR3: TGCAGTGCTAACCGGGACGGCAAGAACACTGAAGCTTTCTTT. It codes for CSANRDGKNTEAFF. The V gene is TRBV20-1, the J gene TRBJ1-1; D perhaps matches TRBD1 (5 bases). V lost 4 bases to trimming and J lost 1 base, with 13 bases between them. CDR3 length: 14 residues. The germline gives CDR1 DFQATT, CDR2 SNEGSKA (reference sequence).